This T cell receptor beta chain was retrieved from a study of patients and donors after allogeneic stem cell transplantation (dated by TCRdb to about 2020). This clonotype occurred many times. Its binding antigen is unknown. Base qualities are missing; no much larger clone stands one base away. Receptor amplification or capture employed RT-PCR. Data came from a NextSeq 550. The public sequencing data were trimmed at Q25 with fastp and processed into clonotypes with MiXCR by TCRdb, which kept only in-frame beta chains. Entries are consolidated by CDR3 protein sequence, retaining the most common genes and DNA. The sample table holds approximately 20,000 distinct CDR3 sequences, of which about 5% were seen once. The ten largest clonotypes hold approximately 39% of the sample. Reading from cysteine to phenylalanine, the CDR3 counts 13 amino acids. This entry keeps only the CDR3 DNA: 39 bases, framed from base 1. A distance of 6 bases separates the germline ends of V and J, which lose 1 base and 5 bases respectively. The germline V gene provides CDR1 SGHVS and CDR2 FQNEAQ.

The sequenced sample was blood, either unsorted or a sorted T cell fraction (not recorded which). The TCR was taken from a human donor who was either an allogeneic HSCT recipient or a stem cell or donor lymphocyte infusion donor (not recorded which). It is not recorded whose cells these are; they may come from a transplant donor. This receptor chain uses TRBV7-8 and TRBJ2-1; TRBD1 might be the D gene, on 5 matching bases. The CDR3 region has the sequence CASSLEQDNEQFF. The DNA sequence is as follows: TGTGCCAGCAGCTTAGAACAGGACAATGAGCAGTTCTTC.